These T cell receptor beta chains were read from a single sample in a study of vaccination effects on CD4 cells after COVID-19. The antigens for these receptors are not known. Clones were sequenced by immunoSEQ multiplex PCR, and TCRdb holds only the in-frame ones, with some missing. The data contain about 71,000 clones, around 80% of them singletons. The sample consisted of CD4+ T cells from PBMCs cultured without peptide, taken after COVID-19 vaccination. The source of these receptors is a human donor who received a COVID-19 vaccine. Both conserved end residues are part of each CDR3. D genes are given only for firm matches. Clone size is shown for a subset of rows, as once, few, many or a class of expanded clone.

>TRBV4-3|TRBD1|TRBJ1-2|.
CASSQQTGVNYGYTF
TGCGCCAGCAGCCAGCAGACAGGGGTTAACTATGGCTACACCTTC
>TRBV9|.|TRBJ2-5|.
CASSADLGGLETQYF
TGTGCCAGCAGCGCAGATTTGGGGGGCCTCGAGACCCAGTACTTC
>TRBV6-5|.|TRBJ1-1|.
CASSTNDRPNTEAFF
TGTGCCAGCAGTACAAACGACAGGCCGAACACTGAAGCTTTCTTT
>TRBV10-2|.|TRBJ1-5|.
CASSESDRVQPQHF
TGCGCCAGCAGTGAGTCGGATAGAGTGCAGCCCCAGCATTTT
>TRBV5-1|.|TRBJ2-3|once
CASSLGGQPDTQYF
TGCGCCAGCAGCTTGGGGGGCCAACCAGATACGCAGTATTTT
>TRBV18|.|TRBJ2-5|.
CASSPPGRGPETQYF
TGTGCCAGCTCACCACCGGGTAGAGGGCCGGAGACCCAGTACTTC
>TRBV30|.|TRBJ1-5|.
CAWRHRDNQPQHF
TGTGCCTGGAGGCACAGGGACAATCAGCCCCAGCATTTT
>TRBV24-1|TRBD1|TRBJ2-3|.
CATRSTGAADTQYF
TGTGCCACCAGGTCAACAGGGGCTGCAGATACGCAGTATTTT
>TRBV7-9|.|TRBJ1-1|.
CASSLGGKTEAFF
TGTGCCAGCAGCTTAGGGGGGAAGACTGAAGCTTTCTTT
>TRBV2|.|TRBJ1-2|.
CASSEGTGPSGYTF
TGTGCCAGCAGTGAAGGAACAGGGCCGTCTGGCTACACCTTC
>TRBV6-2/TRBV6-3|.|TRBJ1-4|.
CASSSTGANEKLFF
TGTGCCAGCAGTTCGACAGGAGCCAATGAAAAACTGTTTTTT
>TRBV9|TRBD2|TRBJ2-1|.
CASSATSGVSYNEQFF
TGTGCCAGCAGCGCGACCAGCGGGGTGTCCTACAATGAGCAGTTCTTC
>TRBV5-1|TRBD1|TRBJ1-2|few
CASSLGQGERGYTF
TGCGCCAGCAGCCTGGGACAGGGGGAGCGGGGCTACACCTTC
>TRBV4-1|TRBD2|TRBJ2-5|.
CASSQVNMGLAGGTETQYF
TGCGCCAGCAGCCAAGTCAACATGGGACTAGCGGGGGGTACAGAGACCCAGTACTTC
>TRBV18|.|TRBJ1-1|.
CASSPDSMNTEAFF
TGTGCCAGCTCACCGGACAGCATGAACACTGAAGCTTTCTTT
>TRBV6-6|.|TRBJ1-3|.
CASSYVGRFSGNTIYF
TGTGCCAGCAGTTACGTCGGCAGATTCTCTGGAAACACCATATATTTT
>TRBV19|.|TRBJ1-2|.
CASRGGEEGGYTF
TGTGCCAGTAGGGGCGGGGAAGAGGGTGGCTACACCTTC
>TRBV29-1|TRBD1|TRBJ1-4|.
CSVDRGNEKLFF
TGCAGCGTCGACAGGGGTAATGAAAAACTGTTTTTT
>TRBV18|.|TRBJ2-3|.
CASSLDGTDTQYF
TGTGCCAGCTCACTGGACGGAACAGATACGCAGTATTTT
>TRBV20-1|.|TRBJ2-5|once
CSASRSGQETQYF
TGCAGTGCTAGTCGGTCGGGCCAAGAGACCCAGTACTTC
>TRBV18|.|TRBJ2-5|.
CASSQGSQETQYF
TGTGCCAGCTCACAGGGCAGTCAAGAGACCCAGTACTTC
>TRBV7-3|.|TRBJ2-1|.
CASSLNAGWSEQFF
TGTGCCAGCAGCTTAAATGCAGGGTGGAGTGAGCAGTTCTTC
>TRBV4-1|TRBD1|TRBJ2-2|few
CASSQFGTGGPAGTGELFF
TGCGCCAGCAGCCAATTTGGGACAGGGGGTCCCGCGGGCACCGGGGAGCTGTTTTTT
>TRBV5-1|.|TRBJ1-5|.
CASSLGALDQPQHF
TGCGCCAGCAGCTTGGGGGCGCTTGATCAGCCCCAGCATTTT
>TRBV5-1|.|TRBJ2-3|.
CASSLGATRGTDTQYF
TGCGCCAGCAGCTTGGGGGCGACGAGGGGGACAGATACGCAGTATTTT
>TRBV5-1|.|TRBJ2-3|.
CASSLRSGDTQYF
TGCGCCAGCAGCTTGCGATCAGGGGATACGCAGTATTTT
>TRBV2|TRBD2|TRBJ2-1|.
CASSEALVLAGPLYNEQFF
TGTGCCAGCAGTGAAGCGTTGGTTCTAGCGGGGCCGCTATACAATGAGCAGTTCTTC
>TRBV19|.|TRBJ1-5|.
CASRGLPNSNQPQHF
TGTGCCAGTCGGGGCCTCCCTAATAGCAATCAGCCCCAGCATTTT
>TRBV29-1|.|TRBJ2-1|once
CSVTTLWGNEQFF
TGCAGCGTTACAACCCTCTGGGGGAATGAGCAGTTCTTC
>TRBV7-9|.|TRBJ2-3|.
CASSPEGSTDTQYF
TGTGCCAGCAGTCCCGAGGGGAGCACAGATACGCAGTATTTT
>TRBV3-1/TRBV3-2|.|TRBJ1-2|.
CASSQVRTGYGYTF
TGTGCCAGCAGCCAAGTACGAACTGGGTACGGCTACACCTTC
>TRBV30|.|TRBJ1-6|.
CAWSGQGTSPLHF
TGTGCCTGGAGTGGGCAGGGAACTTCACCCCTCCACTTT
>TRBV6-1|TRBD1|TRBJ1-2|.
CASSRDSLGYTF
TGTGCCAGCAGCCGGGACAGCCTTGGCTACACCTTC
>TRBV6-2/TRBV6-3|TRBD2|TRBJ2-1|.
CASSSGTSNEQFF
TGTGCCAGCAGTTCCGGGACTAGCAATGAGCAGTTCTTC
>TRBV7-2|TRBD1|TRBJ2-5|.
CASSLGGDRGRGTQYF
TGTGCCAGCAGCCTTGGAGGGGACAGGGGGAGGGGAACCCAGTACTTC
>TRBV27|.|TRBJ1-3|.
CASSLSSDSWPGNTIYF
TGTGCCAGCAGTTTATCGTCCGACAGTTGGCCTGGAAACACCATATATTTT
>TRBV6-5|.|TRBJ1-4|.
CASSYLTGTPNEKLFF
TGTGCCAGCAGTTACTTAACAGGGACGCCTAATGAAAAACTGTTTTTT
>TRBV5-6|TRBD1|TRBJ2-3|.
CASSPRQGFTDTQYF
TGTGCCAGCAGCCCAAGACAGGGGTTCACAGATACGCAGTATTTT
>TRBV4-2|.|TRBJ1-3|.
CASSQEKQGVRNTIYF
TGTGCCAGCAGCCAAGAAAAACAGGGTGTAAGAAACACCATATATTTT
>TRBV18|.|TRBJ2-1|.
CASSPGRGAINNEQFF
TGTGCCAGCTCACCGGGGAGGGGGGCGATAAACAATGAGCAGTTCTTC
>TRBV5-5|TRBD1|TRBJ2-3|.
CASTHRGTSTDTQYF
TGTGCCAGCACCCACAGGGGTACTAGCACAGATACGCAGTATTTT
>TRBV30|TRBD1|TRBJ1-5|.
CAWSRPGGNQPQHF
TGTGCCTGGAGTCGGCCAGGGGGAAATCAGCCCCAGCATTTT
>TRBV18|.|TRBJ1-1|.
CASSLPGFTEAFF
TGTGCCAGCTCACTACCAGGTTTTACTGAAGCTTTCTTT
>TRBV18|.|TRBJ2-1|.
CASSPGLNYGEQFF
TGTGCCAGCTCACCCGGGCTGAATTATGGAGAGCAGTTCTTC
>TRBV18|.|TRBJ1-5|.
CASSPGTLPMPGNQPQHF
TGTGCCAGCTCACCGGGGACACTCCCGATGCCTGGCAATCAGCCCCAGCATTTT
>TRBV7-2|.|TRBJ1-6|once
CASSRGDYNSPLHF
TGTGCCAGCAGCCGGGGGGACTATAATTCACCCCTCCACTTT
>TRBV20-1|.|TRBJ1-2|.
CSASLRGGDYGYTF
TGCAGTGCTAGTTTAAGAGGGGGAGATTATGGCTACACCTTC
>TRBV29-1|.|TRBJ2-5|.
CSVKMGTETQYF
TGCAGCGTTAAAATGGGGACAGAGACCCAGTACTTC
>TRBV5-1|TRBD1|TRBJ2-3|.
CASSLGVPTGGTDTQYF
TGCGCCAGCAGCTTGGGGGTCCCGACAGGGGGAACAGATACGCAGTATTTT
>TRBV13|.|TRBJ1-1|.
CASSLRDKNTEAFF
TGTGCCAGCAGCCTCCGGGACAAAAACACTGAAGCTTTCTTT
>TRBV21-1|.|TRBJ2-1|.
CASSKDAKRCPNEQFF
TGTGCCAGCAGCAAAGATGCGAAAAGGTGTCCAAATGAGCAGTTCTTC
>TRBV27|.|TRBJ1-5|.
CASSQRTSNQPQHF
TGTGCCAGCAGTCAACGGACTAGCAATCAGCCCCAGCATTTT
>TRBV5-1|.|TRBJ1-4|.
CASSLTATNEKLFF
TGCGCCAGCAGCCTGACAGCAACTAATGAAAAACTGTTTTTT
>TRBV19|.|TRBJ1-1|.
CASSIVVGGYTEAFF
TGTGCCAGTAGTATCGTTGTTGGGGGTTACACTGAAGCTTTCTTT